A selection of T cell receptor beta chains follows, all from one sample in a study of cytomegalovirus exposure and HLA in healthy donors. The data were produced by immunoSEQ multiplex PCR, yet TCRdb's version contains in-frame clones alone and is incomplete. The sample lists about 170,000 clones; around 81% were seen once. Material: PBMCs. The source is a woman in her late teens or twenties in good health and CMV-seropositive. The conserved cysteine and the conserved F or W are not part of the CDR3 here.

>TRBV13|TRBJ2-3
ASSSRLADYTDTQY
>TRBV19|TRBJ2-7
ASSPGEWETGREQY
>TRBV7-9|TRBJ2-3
ASSLVASSYTDTQY
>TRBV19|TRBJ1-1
ASASVTHTEAF
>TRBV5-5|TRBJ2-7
ASSISRVGAYEQY
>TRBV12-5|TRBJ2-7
ASGLLLGDTFYEQY
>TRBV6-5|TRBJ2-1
ASSPDRERRNEQF
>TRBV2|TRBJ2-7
AITSRTSSYEQY
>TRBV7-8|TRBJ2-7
ASSSGTSGAEQY
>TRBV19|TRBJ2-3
ASSILSGGATTDTQY
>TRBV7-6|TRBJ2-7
ASSFSDSYEQY
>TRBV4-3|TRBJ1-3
ASRTDRVAGNTIY
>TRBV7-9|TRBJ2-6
ASSLYRGTTTGANGLT
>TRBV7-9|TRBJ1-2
ASSLAGPGYGYT
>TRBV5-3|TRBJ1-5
ARMAGQFQPQH
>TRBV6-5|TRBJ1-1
ASSKGQGVFTEAF
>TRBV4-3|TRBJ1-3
ASSQDLVSTASYTIY
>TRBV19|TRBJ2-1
ASSILHSSYNEQF
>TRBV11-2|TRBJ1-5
ASSTLRGLQPQH
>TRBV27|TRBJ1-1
ASSPGKDTEAF
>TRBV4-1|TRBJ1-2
ASSQGRRQLSLDYGYT
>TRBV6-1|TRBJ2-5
ASSESSGGAWETQY
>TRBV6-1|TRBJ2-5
ASSERSVIQETQY
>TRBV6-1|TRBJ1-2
ASSEAGGAENGYT
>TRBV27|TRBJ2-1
ASSSGLAGNEQF
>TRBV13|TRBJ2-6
ASSFRGTGTGANGLT
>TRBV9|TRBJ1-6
ASSVGWGRDNSPLH
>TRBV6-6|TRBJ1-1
ASSYSQASNTEAF
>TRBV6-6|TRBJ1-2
ASSYLDSEGYT
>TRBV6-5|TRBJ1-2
ASSYGTGVGPAGYT
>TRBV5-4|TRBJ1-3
ASSLQGANTIY
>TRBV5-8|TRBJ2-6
ASSPGGRVRFGANVLT
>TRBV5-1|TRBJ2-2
ASSLGTNGELF
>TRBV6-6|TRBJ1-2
ASRTGTGDYGYT
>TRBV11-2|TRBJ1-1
ASSHWGVFEAF
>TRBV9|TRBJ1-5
ASGVGNQPQH
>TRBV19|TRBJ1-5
ASSIGPQPQH
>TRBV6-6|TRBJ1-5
ASSPRGGDQPQH
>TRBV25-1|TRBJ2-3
ASTGTAADTQY
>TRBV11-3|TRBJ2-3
ASQQGGLLSSTDTQY
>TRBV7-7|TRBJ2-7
ASSSDPTGDHEQY
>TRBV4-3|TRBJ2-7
ASSPGLRGGVNPEQY
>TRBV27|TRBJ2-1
ASSSDRLVPEALNEQF
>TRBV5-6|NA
ASSAGRTRHEQY
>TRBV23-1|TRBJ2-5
ASSLGLLGPYTQETQY
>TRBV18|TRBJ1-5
ASSLQGGDSNQPQH
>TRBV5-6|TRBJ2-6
ASTHFPGANVLT
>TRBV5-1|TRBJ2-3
ASSLGGFVDTQY
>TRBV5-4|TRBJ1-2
ASSSPRDRVNYGYT
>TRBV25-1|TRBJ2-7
ASSDPARSQY